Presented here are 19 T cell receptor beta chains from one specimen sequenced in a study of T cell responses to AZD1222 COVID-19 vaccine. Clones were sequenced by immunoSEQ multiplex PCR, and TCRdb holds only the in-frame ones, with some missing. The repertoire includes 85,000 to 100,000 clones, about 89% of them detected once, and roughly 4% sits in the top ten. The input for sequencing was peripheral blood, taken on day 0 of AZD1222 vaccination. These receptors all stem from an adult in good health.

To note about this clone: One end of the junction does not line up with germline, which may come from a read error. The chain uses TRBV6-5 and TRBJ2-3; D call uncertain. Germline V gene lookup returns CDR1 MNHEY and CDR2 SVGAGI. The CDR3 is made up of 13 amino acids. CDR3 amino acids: CASGYTRTDTQYF. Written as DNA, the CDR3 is TGTGCCAGCGGTTACACTCGCACAGATACGCAGTATTTT.

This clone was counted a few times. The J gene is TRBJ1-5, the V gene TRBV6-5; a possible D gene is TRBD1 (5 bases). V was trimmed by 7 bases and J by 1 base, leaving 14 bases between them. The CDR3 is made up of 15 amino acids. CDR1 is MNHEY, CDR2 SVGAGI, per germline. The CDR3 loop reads CASTNRGGSNQPQHF. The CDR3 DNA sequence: TGTGCCAGCACCAACCGGGGGGGAAGCAATCAGCCCCAGCATTTT.

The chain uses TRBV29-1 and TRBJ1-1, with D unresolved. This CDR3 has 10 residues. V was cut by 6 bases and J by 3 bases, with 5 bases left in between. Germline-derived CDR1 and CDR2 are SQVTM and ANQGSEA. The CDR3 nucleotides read TGCAGCGTCCTGGACACTGAAGCTTTCTTT. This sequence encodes CSVLDTEAFF. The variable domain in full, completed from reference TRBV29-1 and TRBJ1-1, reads SAVISQKPSRDICQRGTSLTIQCQVDSQVTMMFWYRQQPGQSLTLIATANQGSEATYESGFVIDKFPISRPNLTFSTLTVSNMSPEDSSIYLCSVLDTEAFFGQGTRLTVV.

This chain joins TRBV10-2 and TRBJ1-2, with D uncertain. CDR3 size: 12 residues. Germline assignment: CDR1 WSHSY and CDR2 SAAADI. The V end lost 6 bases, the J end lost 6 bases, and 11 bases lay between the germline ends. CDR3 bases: TGCGCCAGCAGGGCGGCCGGGAATGGCTACACCTTC. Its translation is CASRAAGNGYTF.

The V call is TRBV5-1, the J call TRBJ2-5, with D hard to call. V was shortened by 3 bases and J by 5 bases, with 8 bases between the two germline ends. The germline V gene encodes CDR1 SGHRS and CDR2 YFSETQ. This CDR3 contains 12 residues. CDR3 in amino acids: CASSSGSETQYF. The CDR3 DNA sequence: TGCGCCAGCAGCTCAGGTTCCGAGACCCAGTACTTC.

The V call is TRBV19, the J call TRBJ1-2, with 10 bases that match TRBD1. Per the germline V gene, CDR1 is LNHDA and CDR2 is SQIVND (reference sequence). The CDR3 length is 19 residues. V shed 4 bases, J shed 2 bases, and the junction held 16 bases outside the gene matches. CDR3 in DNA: TGTGCCAGTAGTAGCGTGACAGGGGGCGAACTGGTGTCCAACTATGGCTACACCTTC. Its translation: CASSSVTGGELVSNYGYTF.

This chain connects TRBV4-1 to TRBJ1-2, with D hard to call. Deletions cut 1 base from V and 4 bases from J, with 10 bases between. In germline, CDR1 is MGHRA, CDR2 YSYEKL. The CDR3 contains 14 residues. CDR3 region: CASSQADATYGYTF. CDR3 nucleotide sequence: TGCGCCAGCAGCCAAGCGGACGCTACCTATGGCTACACCTTC.

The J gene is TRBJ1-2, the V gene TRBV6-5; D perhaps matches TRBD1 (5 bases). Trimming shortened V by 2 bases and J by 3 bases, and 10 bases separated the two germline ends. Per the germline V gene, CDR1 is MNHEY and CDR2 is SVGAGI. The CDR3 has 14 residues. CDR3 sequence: CASSYGGVHYGYTF. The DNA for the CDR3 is TGTGCCAGCAGTTACGGGGGGGTTCACTATGGCTACACCTTC.

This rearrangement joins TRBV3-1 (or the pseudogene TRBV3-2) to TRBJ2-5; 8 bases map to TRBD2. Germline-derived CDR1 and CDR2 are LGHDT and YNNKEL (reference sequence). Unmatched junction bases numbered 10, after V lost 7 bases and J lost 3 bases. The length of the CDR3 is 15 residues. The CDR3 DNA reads TGTGCCAGCAACCCTAGCGGGTTATGGAAAGAGACCCAGTACTTC. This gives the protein CASNPSGLWKETQYF.

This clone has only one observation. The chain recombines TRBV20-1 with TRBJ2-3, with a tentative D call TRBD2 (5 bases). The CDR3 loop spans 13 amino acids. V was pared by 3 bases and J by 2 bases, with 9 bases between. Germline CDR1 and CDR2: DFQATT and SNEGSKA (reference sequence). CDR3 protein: CSASGRVTDTQYF. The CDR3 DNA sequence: TGCAGTGCTAGTGGGCGGGTCACAGATACGCAGTATTTT.

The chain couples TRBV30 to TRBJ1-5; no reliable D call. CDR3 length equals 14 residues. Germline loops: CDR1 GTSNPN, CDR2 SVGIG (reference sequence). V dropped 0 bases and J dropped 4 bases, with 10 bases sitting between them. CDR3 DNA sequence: TGTGCCTGGAGTGTAGGAGTTGGGAATCAGCCCCAGCATTTT. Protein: CAWSVGVGNQPQHF.

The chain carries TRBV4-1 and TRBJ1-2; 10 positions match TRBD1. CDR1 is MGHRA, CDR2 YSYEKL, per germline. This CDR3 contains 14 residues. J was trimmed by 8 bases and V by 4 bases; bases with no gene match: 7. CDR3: CASSRGTGVVGYTF. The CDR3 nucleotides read TGCGCCAGCAGCCGAGGGACAGGGGTTGTAGGCTACACCTTC.

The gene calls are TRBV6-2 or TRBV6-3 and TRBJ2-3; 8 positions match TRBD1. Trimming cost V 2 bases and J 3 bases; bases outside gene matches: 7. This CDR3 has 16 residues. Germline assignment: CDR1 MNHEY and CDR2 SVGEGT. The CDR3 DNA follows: TGTGCCAGCAGTTACGGGTCGGGACAGGAGACAGATACGCAGTATTTT. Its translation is CASSYGSGQETDTQYF.

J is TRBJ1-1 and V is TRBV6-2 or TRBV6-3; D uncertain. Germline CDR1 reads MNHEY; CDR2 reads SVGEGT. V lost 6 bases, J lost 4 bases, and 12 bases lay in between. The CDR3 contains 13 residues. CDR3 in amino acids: CASSRGRSTEAFF. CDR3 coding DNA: TGTGCCAGCAGCCGAGGACGGAGCACTGAAGCTTTCTTT.

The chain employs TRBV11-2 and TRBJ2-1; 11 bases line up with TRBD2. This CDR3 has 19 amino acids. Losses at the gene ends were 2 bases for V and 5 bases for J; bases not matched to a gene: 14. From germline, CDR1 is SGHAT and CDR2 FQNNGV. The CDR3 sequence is CASSLLVAGGPIVHNEQFF. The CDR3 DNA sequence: TGTGCCAGCAGCTTATTGGTAGCGGGGGGGCCTATAGTCCACAATGAGCAGTTCTTC.

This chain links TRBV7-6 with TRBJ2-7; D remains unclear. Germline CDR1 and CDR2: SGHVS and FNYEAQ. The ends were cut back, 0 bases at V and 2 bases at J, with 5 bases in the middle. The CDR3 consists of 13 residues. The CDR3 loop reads CASSLARTYEQYF. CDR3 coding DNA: TGTGCCAGCAGCTTAGCGAGGACCTACGAGCAGTACTTC.

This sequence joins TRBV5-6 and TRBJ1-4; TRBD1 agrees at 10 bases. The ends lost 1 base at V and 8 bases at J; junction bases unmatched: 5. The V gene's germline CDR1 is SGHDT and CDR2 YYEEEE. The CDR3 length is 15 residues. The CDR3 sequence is CASSLRGQGREKLFF. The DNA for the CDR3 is TGTGCCAGCAGCTTGAGGGGACAGGGGCGCGAAAAACTGTTTTTT. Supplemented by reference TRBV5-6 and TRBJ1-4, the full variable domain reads DAGVTQSPTHLIKTRGQQVTLRCSPKSGHDTVSWYQQALGQGPQFIFQYYEEEERQRGNFPDRFSGHQFPNYSSELNVNALLLGDSALYLCASSLRGQGREKLFFGSGTQLSVL.

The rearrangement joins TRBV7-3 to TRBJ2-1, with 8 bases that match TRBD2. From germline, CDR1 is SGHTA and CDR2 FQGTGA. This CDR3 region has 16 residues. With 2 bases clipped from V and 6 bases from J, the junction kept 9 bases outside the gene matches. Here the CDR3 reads CASSLVRAGEVNEQFF. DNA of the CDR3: TGTGCCAGCAGCTTAGTACGAGCGGGGGAGGTCAATGAGCAGTTCTTC.

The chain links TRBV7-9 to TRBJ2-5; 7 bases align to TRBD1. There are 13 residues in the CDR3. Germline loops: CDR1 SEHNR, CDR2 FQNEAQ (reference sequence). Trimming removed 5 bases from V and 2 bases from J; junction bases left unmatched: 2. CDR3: CASSVRGQETQYF. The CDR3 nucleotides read TGTGCCAGCAGCGTCAGGGGGCAAGAGACCCAGTACTTC.